A single sample is the source of the 18 T cell receptor beta chains below, sequenced in a study of T cell repertoires in cytomegalovirus infection. A single record per CDR3 protein comes from TCRdb applying MiXCR to the reads. The sample has nearly 550,000 distinct CDR3 sequences, 16% seen once. Specimen: CD8+ T cells from PBMCs. The receptor source for this set is a human donor in good health (CMV status not recorded). Some clones in this sample may be carry-over from other donors' samples.

The chain employs TRBV27 and TRBJ1-2, with TRBD1 matching over 9 bases. The CDR3 has 16 amino acids. V lost 4 bases and J lost 4; bases outside the gene matches: 10. Looked up from germline, CDR1 is MNHEY and CDR2 is SMNVEV (reference sequence). The CDR3 reads CASSYAQGARGYGYTF. DNA of the CDR3: TGTGCCAGCAGTTACGCACAGGGGGCGCGCGGCTATGGCTACACCTTC.

This clonotype was picked up many times. This chain joins TRBV7-2 and TRBJ2-1, with D possibly TRBD2 on 6 matching bases. Germline V CDR1 and CDR2: SGHTA, FQGNSA. Deletions cut 3 bases from V and 4 bases from J, with 13 bases between. There are 15 residues in the CDR3. The CDR3 DNA follows: TGTGCCAGCAGCTTTGGGGACTCCTTTTACAATGAGCAGTTCTTC. It translates to CASSFGDSFYNEQFF.

The table lists this clonotype with many counts. The V call is TRBV10-3, the J call TRBJ2-2; 11 nucleotides match TRBD2. CDR1 and CDR2 (germline): ENHRY, SYGVKD. The trim removed 0 bases at V and 4 bases at J, leaving 4 bases unmatched. The CDR3 runs 17 residues. CDR3 region: CAISESDGLAGTGELFF. DNA of the CDR3: TGTGCCATCAGTGAGTCGGACGGACTAGCGGGCACCGGGGAGCTGTTTTTT.

This clonotype appeared many times. The chain is built from TRBV2 and TRBJ2-1; 7 positions agree with TRBD2. CDR3 length: 16 residues. V was pared by 2 bases and J by 2 bases, with 6 bases of the junction left unmatched. The germline gives CDR1 SNHLY, CDR2 FYNNEI. The CDR3: CASSEYQRDTYNEQFF. The CDR3 region has the DNA TGTGCCAGCAGTGAATATCAGCGGGATACCTACAATGAGCAGTTCTTC.

In its sample, this clonotype was seen a few times. Being one base from a much bigger clone, this may be a read error. V gene TRBV6-5 combines with J gene TRBJ2-7; 9 bases are a match to TRBD2. The germline V gene encodes CDR1 MNHEY and CDR2 SVGAGI. Unmatched junction bases numbered 3, after V lost 6 bases and J lost 3 bases. The CDR3 length is 13 residues. CDR3 amino acids: CASSQTSGYEQYF. Written as DNA, the CDR3 is TGTGCCAGCAGCCAGACTAGCGGCTACGAGCAGTACTTC.

The chain carries TRBV6-5 and TRBJ1-6; possibly TRBD1 for D (5 bases). In germline, CDR1 is MNHEY, CDR2 SVGAGI. This CDR3 region has 19 residues. V gave up 0 bases and J gave up 1 base, with 16 bases separating them. The CDR3 bases are TGTGCCAGCAGTTACTCGGTGGGGGGTGCTGAATCCTATAATTCACCCCTCCACTTT. Its translation is CASSYSVGGAESYNSPLHF.

There are many counts of this clonotype. The genes are TRBV27 and TRBJ2-2, with D maybe TRBD1 (6 bases). CDR1 MNHEY and CDR2 SMNVEV come from the germline V gene (reference sequence). Trimming took off 3 bases at V and 0 bases at J, with 8 bases between the two ends. This CDR3 is 15 amino acids long. Here the CDR3 reads CASSFGTPNTGELFF. CDR3 in DNA: TGTGCCAGCAGTTTTGGGACACCGAACACCGGGGAGCTGTTTTTT.

In its sample, this clonotype was seen a few times. The gene calls are TRBV20-1 and TRBJ1-1; D might be TRBD1 (6 bases). The CDR3 is 13 residues long. The V and J ends lost 6 bases and 3 bases respectively, with 14 bases between them. CDR1 and CDR2 from the germline V gene are DFQATT and SNEGSKA (reference sequence). The CDR3 spells CSATTGTHTEAFF. The CDR3 DNA reads as TGCAGTGCGACGACAGGAACCCACACTGAAGCTTTCTTT.

This clonotype was counted between two and nine times. This chain connects TRBV12-3 or TRBV12-4 to TRBJ1-1; 8 nucleotides align to TRBD1. This CDR3 has 14 residues. V shed 3 bases, J shed 5 bases, and the junction held 5 bases outside the gene matches. CDR3 bases: TGTGCCAGCAGTTTTACCGACAGGGGAACTGAAGCTTTCTTT. Translation: CASSFTDRGTEAFF.

This clonotype was observed at least ten times. V usage is TRBV27 and J usage is TRBJ2-7, with 12 bases aligning to TRBD2. The V and J ends lost 5 bases and 7 bases, in that order; junction bases with no gene match: 9. There are 15 residues in the CDR3. Looked up from germline, CDR1 is MNHEY and CDR2 is SMNVEV (reference sequence). In nucleotides, the CDR3 is TGTGCCAGCAGTAGGGGACTAGCGGGCTCGCGGGAGCAGTACTTC. It specifies CASSRGLAGSREQYF.

In DNA, the CDR3 is TGCGCCAGCAGCTTGACTTTTGGGACCCCGGGCTCCTACAATGAGCAGTTCTTC. Protein: CASSLTFGTPGSYNEQFF. The chain couples TRBV5-1 to TRBJ2-1, with D possibly being TRBD1 or TRBD2 (5 bases each). CDR1 and CDR2 (germline): SGHRS, YFSETQ. The ends were cut back, 1 base at V and 0 bases at J, with 17 bases in the middle. The CDR3 covers 18 residues.

This clonotype was recorded a few times. The CDR3: CASTRKAGANSPLHF. In nucleotides, the CDR3 is TGTGCCAGTACCCGGAAAGCAGGAGCCAATTCACCCCTCCACTTT. The V and J genes are TRBV19 and TRBJ1-6; the D is unclear. The CDR3 spans 15 residues. Per germline, CDR1 LNHDA and CDR2 SQIVND (reference sequence). Trimming cost V 7 bases and J 7 bases, with 17 bases left between them. The full variable domain, in which reference TRBV19 and TRBJ1-6 provide the parts outside the CDR3, is DGGITQSPKYLFRKEGQNVTLSCEQNLNHDAMYWYRQDPGQGLRLIYYSQIVNDFQKGDIAEGYSVSREKKESFPLTVTSAQKNPTAFYLCASTRKAGANSPLHFGNGTRLTVT.

This clonotype appeared many times. The chain joins TRBV7-3 to TRBJ2-3; D might be TRBD1 or TRBD2, each matching 5 bases. Germline CDR1 SGHTA, CDR2 FQGTGA. CDR3 length equals 15 residues. The V end was cut by 5 bases, the J end by 2 bases, with 14 bases between. For the CDR3, the DNA is TGTGCCAGCAGCCCCGGCCCGGGGCTCACAGATACGCAGTATTTT. This codes for CASSPGPGLTDTQYF.

This sequence joins TRBV20-1 and TRBJ2-7; 7 bases are a match to TRBD2. The V gene end was trimmed by 0 bases and the J gene end by 7 bases; junction bases not matched to a gene: 6. CDR3 size: 13 residues. From germline, CDR1 is DFQATT and CDR2 SNEGSKA (reference sequence). The chain's CDR3 is CSARERGGWEQYF. CDR3 nucleotides: TGCAGTGCTAGAGAAAGGGGAGGGTGGGAGCAGTACTTC.

This clonotype appeared many times. The CDR3 sequence is CASSLSLGQFNQPQHF. The CDR3 DNA is TGTGCCAGCAGCTTATCCCTCGGACAGTTCAATCAGCCCCAGCATTTT. The chain recombines TRBV7-9 with TRBJ1-5; maybe TRBD1 (6 bases). Trimming pared 2 bases from V and 3 bases from J, leaving 14 bases between. The germline V gene encodes CDR1 SEHNR and CDR2 FQNEAQ (reference sequence). The CDR3 runs 16 residues.

For this clonotype: Without the conserved terminal phenylalanine or tryptophan, this CDR3 likely stems from a read error. This chain links TRBV19 with TRBJ2-1; D gene unclear. The germline V and J ends were trimmed by 3 bases and 7 bases, with 10 bases remaining between them. Germline CDR1 LNHDA, CDR2 SQIVND (reference sequence). This CDR3 is 13 amino acids long. CDR3 in DNA: TGTGCCAGTAGTATCGGTCGGATTAATGAGCAGTTCTTA. Encoded protein: CASSIGRINEQFL.

V is TRBV6-2 or TRBV6-3 and J is TRBJ2-5, with 10 bases lining up with TRBD1. Germline lookup yields CDR1 MNHEY and CDR2 SVGEGT. With 2 bases clipped from V and 4 bases from J, the junction kept 10 bases outside the gene matches. The CDR3 runs to 17 residues. The CDR3 sequence is CASSYHATGGKLETQYF. CDR3 in DNA: TGTGCCAGCAGTTACCATGCGACAGGGGGCAAATTAGAGACCCAGTACTTC.

This clonotype has a count of ten or more. J is TRBJ2-7 and V is TRBV10-3; 10 positions agree with TRBD2. Germline CDR1 and CDR2: ENHRY and SYGVKD. With 2 bases clipped from V and 4 bases from J, the junction kept 2 bases outside the gene matches. The CDR3 length is 14 residues. The CDR3 DNA is TGTGCCATCAGTGAGGGTAGCGGGAGGTACGAGCAGTACTTC. This encodes CAISEGSGRYEQYF.